One TCR beta chain is described in this entry. Its antigen is as yet unknown. CDR3 size: 14 residues. V was pared by 1 base and J by 2 bases, with 6 bases between. The germline gives CDR1 SGHDT, CDR2 YYEEEE. This sample was included in a study of a mutant IDH1 vaccine in newly diagnosed glioma. Study overall: Patients were started on vaccination 4-6 weeks after radiotherapy alone, or with temozolomide cycles. Every participant had undergone radiotherapy, temozolomide, or both before, and most underwent both. Study findings and constraints: Of the patients, 80% to 95% had vaccine-induced immune responses.

The method was immunoSEQ multiplex PCR; TCRdb's version includes in-frame clones alone and lacks a portion of them. The sample has about 65,000 clones, around 84% seen once. Time point denoted: week 23, last vaccination. Every vaccine dose comprised 300 ug of mutant IDH1 20-mer peptide plus topical imiquimod. The material sequenced was PBMCs, taken from a glioma patient whose treatment included an IDH1 peptide vaccine. V gene TRBV5-6 combines with J gene TRBJ2-2; no clear D. The sequence was obtained from a man aged 30 to 39 with glioma. CDR3 in amino acids: CASSLLGNTGELFF. The CDR3, as DNA: TGTGCCAGCAGCTTGTTAGGAAACACCGGGGAGCTGTTTTTT.